This TCR beta chain came from a study of T cells in Graves' hyperthyroidism and ophthalmopathy. Trimming took off 10 bases at V and 0 bases at J, with 15 bases between the two ends. Germline V gene data show CDR1 as ENHRY and CDR2 as SYGVKD. The CDR3 extends over 14 amino acids. Amplification yielded TCR beta CDR3 regions, with RNA transcripts as the source. The study used the HTBI primer set for a first-round RT-PCR of the TCR CDR3. TCRdb reprocessed the multiplex PCR reads via MiXCR and lists one record per CDR3 protein. Of approximately 400,000 distinct CDR3 sequences listed, around a sixth were seen once; the top ten hold 40%. This clonotype appeared a few times.

The chain combines TRBV10-3 with TRBJ1-2; D is undetermined. This TCR was recovered from a man younger than 35 with Graves' ophthalmopathy. The source material was blood. This chain's CDR3 is CASRGSGANYGYTF. The DNA of the CDR3 is TGTGCCAGCCGAGGGAGTGGAGCTAACTATGGCTACACCTTC.